This T cell receptor (beta chain) is from a study of blood T cell repertoires in COVID-19. The table came from immunoSEQ multiplex PCR; TCRdb's copy has only in-frame clones and leaves some out. Of some 220,000 clones listed, around 84% are singletons. The germline V and J ends were trimmed by 1 base and 0 bases, with 7 bases remaining between them. Germline V CDR1 and CDR2: SGHKS, YYEKEE (reference sequence). The CDR3 is 14 residues long. The sequenced sample was peripheral blood. The chain links TRBV5-5 to TRBJ1-1; no clear D. The TCR comes from a human donor in a cohort sampled during active COVID-19. The CDR3 DNA reads as TGTGCCAGCAGCTTGAACTTAATGAACACTGAAGCTTTCTTT. Its translation is CASSLNLMNTEAFF.